What follows is one T cell receptor (beta chain) and its context. This sample stems from a study of shared clonotypes between healthy human individuals. Across the study: Three plates each covered CD4 naive and memory; CD8 naive two, CD8 memory one.

Trimming removed 4 bases from V and 4 bases from J, with 12 bases in between. The germline gives CDR1 SGHRS, CDR2 YFSETQ. This CDR3 region has 13 residues. An even split of each subset's genomic DNA across several immunoSEQ plates was performed. Repertoires were generated with immunoSEQ multiplex PCR, while TCRdb's copy carries only in-frame clones and drops some. The table shows 2 million to 2.5 million clones, with just over 90% occurring only once. Each donor was a Caucasian adult residing in Nashville, Tennessee. The rearrangement joins TRBV5-1 to TRBJ2-7, with D perhaps matching TRBD2 (7 bases). Sequencing was carried out using naive CD4+ T cells from PBMCs. Regarding subset: CD45RA+ positively selected. This TCR was recovered from a man aged 18 to 29 in good health. Some clones in this sample may be carry-over from other donors' samples. CDR3 sequence reads: CASSGEGEYEQYF. The CDR3 DNA is TGCGCCAGCAGCGGGGAGGGGGAGTACGAGCAGTACTTC.